This is a list of T cell receptor beta chains from one sample in a study of cytomegalovirus exposure and HLA in healthy donors. This table comes from immunoSEQ multiplex PCR, and its TCRdb copy is limited to in-frame clones, with some not included. Seen here are 85,000 to 110,000 clones, around 76% observed once, and the top ten hold about a tenth. Material for sequencing was PBMCs. The receptors stem from a woman younger than 35 in good health and CMV-seropositive. The CDR3 runs from the conserved cysteine through the conserved F or W. D genes are given only for firm matches. Clone size is shown for a subset of rows, as once, few, many or a class of expanded clone.

cdr3_nt	cdr3_aa	d_call	v_call	j_call	clone_size
TGTGCCAGCAGCTTGGGGACCTTAGCGTTCGCGTACAATGAGCAGTTCTTC	CASSLGTLAFAYNEQFF	-	TRBV5-4	TRBJ2-1	-
TGTGCCAGCAGTCTCGCGGTAGCCAAAAACATTCAGTACTTC	CASSLAVAKNIQYF	-	TRBV7-2	TRBJ2-4	-
TGTGCCAGCAGCTTAACGGCTGCTTCCGGGGAGCAGTTCTTC	CASSLTAASGEQFF	-	TRBV7-9	TRBJ2-1	-
TGTGCCAGCAGCCAGCAGGCCGCTACGCAGTATTTT	CASSQQAATQYF	-	TRBV7-2	TRBJ2-3	-
TGTGCCAGTAGTTTAGGACTAGCCCGGGAGACCCAGTACTTC	CASSLGLARETQYF	TRBD2	TRBV19	TRBJ2-5	-
TGCGCCAGCAGCCAAGCACCTAGCGTGACCTACGAGCAGTACTTC	CASSQAPSVTYEQYF	-	TRBV4-1	TRBJ2-7	-
TGTGCCAGCAGCCCAGGACCCCGGGACACTCGCACAGATACGCAGTATTTT	CASSPGPRDTRTDTQYF	-	TRBV9	TRBJ2-3	-
TGTGCCAGCAGTTACGACAGTAGGTCGGACACTGAAGCTTTCTTT	CASSYDSRSDTEAFF	-	TRBV6-5	TRBJ1-1	-
TGTGCCAGCAGCTCCTCGGTCAGCAATCAGCCCCAGCATTTT	CASSSSVSNQPQHF	-	TRBV7-8	TRBJ1-5	once
TGTGCCGTGGCGGGGTGGGAGACCCAGTACTTC	CAVAGWETQYF	-	TRBV19	TRBJ2-5	-
TGCGCCAGCAGCTTGGTGGCTGGGCAGAACACTGAAGCTTTCTTT	CASSLVAGQNTEAFF	-	TRBV5-1	TRBJ1-1	-
TGTGCCAGCAGGTTCGCTAGCCGTACCTACGAGCAGTACTTC	CASRFASRTYEQYF	-	TRBV27	TRBJ2-7	-
TGCGCCAGCAGCTGGGGACAGGGGGCCGGCAAAAACATTCAGTACTTC	CASSWGQGAGKNIQYF	TRBD1	TRBV5-1	TRBJ2-4	-
TGTGCCAGCAGCTCGTTCGGGAGGATAGGAGGCACTGAAGCTTTCTTT	CASSSFGRIGGTEAFF	-	TRBV7-9	TRBJ1-1	few
TGCGCCAGCAGCTTGAGGCAGGGTGGGCCGGAGACCCAGTACTTC	CASSLRQGGPETQYF	-	TRBV5-1	TRBJ2-5	-
TGTGCCTGGAGTTTAGGGGCAGGGCGGACTGAAGCTTTCTTT	CAWSLGAGRTEAFF	-	TRBV30	TRBJ1-1	-
TGTGCCAGCAGCGCCCACATGGGAAACACCATATATTTT	CASSAHMGNTIYF	-	TRBV9	TRBJ1-3	-
TGTGCCAGCAGCTTCTCCGGACAGGGACGAGCCAAAAACATTCAGTACTTC	CASSFSGQGRAKNIQYF	TRBD1	TRBV7-3	TRBJ2-4	once
TGTGCCAGCAGCACTGGGGAGCCCCCAATAGATACGCAGTATTTT	CASSTGEPPIDTQYF	-	TRBV7-8	TRBJ2-3	-
TGTGCCAGCAGCTTAGGGGGTCTCAGGGGTCCCTATGGCTACACCTTC	CASSLGGLRGPYGYTF	-	TRBV7-2	TRBJ1-2	-
TGTGCCAGCAGCTCCACATCTCCAGGGGCCCCCTATAATTCACCCCTCCACTTT	CASSSTSPGAPYNSPLHF	-	TRBV11-2	TRBJ1-6	-
TGCAGCGTTGGGACTAACCAAGAGACCCAGTACTTC	CSVGTNQETQYF	-	TRBV29-1	TRBJ2-5	-
TGCAGCGTTGAAACAGGGGGCAGTGAAGCTTTCTTT	CSVETGGSEAFF	TRBD1	TRBV29-1	TRBJ1-1	-